The present TCR beta chain was sequenced within a study of shared clonotypes between healthy human individuals. Sequencing was performed with immunoSEQ multiplex PCR; in TCRdb, only in-frame clones are kept and a portion is missing. The profile shows hundreds of thousands of clones, about 91% of them singletons. This CDR3 contains 14 residues. The V end was cut by 3 bases, the J end by 5 bases, with 13 bases between. Germline CDR1 MDHEN, CDR2 SYDVKM. Naive CD8 cells, CD45RO-negative and positively selected for CCR7, excluded terminally differentiated effector memory CD45RA+ cells. V usage is TRBV28 and J usage is TRBJ2-5; D remains unclear. What was sequenced was naive CD8+ T cells sorted from blood. The source of this sequence is a man aged 30 to 39 in good health. CDR3 in DNA: TGTGCCAGCAGTTTTGAGCGTGTCGGGGAGACCCAGTACTTC. This encodes CASSFERVGETQYF.